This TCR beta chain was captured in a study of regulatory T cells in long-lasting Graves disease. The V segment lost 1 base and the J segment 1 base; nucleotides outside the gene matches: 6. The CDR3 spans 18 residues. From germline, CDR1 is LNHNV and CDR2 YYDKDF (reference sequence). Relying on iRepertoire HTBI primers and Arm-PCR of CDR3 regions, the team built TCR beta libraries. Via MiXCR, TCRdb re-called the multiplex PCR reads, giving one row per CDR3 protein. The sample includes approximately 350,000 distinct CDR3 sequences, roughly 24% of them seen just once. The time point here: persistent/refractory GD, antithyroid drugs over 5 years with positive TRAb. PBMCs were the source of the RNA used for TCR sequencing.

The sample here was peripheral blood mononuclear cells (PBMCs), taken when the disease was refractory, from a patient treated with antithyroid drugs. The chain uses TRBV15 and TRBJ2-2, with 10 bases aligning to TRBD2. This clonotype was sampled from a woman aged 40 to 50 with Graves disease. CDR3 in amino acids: CATSRGLAGVGNTGELFF. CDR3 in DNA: TGTGCCACCAGCAGAGGCCTAGCGGGAGTAGGGAACACCGGGGAGCTGTTTTTT. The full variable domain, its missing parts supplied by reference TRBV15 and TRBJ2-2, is DAMVIQNPRYQVTQFGKPVTLSCSQTLNHNVMYWYQQKSSQAPKLLFHYYDKDFNNEADTPDNFQSRRPNTSFCFLDIRSPGLGDTAMYLCATSRGLAGVGNTGELFFGEGSRLTVL.